The T cell receptor beta chain under discussion was sequenced for a study of blood T cell repertoires in COVID-19 (dated by TCRdb to about 2020). In terms of the full investigation: Samples from collaborators originated in the United States, Italy and Spain and spanned both the acute and convalescent phases of COVID-19. Where available, HLA class I and class II types were obtained from metadata supplied by the sample provider rather than from assay-based typing. Sample metadata almost always included a de-identified subject ID, COVID-19 status, age in years and sex. Samples came from the ongoing ImmuneRACE study (first 160 participants) plus 1,254 subjects from 6 global collaborators. The material from the prospective study consisted of cDNA or gDNA derived from T cells, B-cell-depleted T cells, or PBMCs. A freely available public database, intended as a resource for researchers studying the immune response to SARS-CoV-2, is where the repertoires were released. Deeply sampled blood TCRbeta repertoires from subjects exposed to, actively infected with, or recovered from COVID-19 were included in the dataset. Study-wide findings and limitations: Clinical and demographic metadata were provided uncurated, with the amount varying by source and participant.

The CDR3 holds 14 amino acids from the cysteine to the phenylalanine. The retained sequence is limited to the CDR3, 42 bases, with the frame set at the first base. Germline trimming amounts to 0 bases on V and 10 bases on J, with 3 as the count of junction bases outside the gene matches. From the germline V gene, CDR1 is SGHDN and CDR2 is FVKESK. As to this clone: The antigen this receptor binds is unknown. No clone much larger than this one lies a single base away; base qualities are absent.

TCRbeta CDR3 regions were amplified from genomic DNA using the immunoSEQ Assay, a bias-controlled multiplex PCR. Processing in the source paper ran as follows. Nucleated cell counts per sample were estimated from amplification of reference gene primers within the assay. Sequence reads were collapsed and filtered to measure the absolute abundance of every unique TCRbeta CDR3 rearrangement. Productive Simpson clonality was computed per sample as the square root of Simpson's diversity index over productive rearrangements. In TCRdb, the immuneACCESS table is reduced to in-frame sequences with V and J assigned. These tables do not hold every clone; where another copy was compared, an unresolved V gene accounts for under half, and the others remain unexplained. Clone size and V and J calls were adopted from that table, with D and trimming inferred from the DNA. The sample table holds around 100,000 clones, of which roughly 87% were seen once. The biggest ten clones account for roughly 3% of the sample.

Whole blood was collected in K2EDTA tubes by collaborating institutions according to the institutions' own protocols. For TCRbeta analysis, collaborators shipped samples in one of three forms: frozen whole blood, isolated PBMCs, or DNA extracted from either of those sample types. The receptor's source is a man in his fifties or sixties in a cohort sampled during active COVID-19. The sample comprised peripheral blood. The V and J segments used are TRBV14 and TRBJ1-6, with 7 bases aligning to TRBD1. This receptor has the CDR3 CASSQEQGSSPLHF. The nucleotides read TGTGCCAGCAGCCAAGAACAGGGGTCCTCACCCCTCCACTTT.